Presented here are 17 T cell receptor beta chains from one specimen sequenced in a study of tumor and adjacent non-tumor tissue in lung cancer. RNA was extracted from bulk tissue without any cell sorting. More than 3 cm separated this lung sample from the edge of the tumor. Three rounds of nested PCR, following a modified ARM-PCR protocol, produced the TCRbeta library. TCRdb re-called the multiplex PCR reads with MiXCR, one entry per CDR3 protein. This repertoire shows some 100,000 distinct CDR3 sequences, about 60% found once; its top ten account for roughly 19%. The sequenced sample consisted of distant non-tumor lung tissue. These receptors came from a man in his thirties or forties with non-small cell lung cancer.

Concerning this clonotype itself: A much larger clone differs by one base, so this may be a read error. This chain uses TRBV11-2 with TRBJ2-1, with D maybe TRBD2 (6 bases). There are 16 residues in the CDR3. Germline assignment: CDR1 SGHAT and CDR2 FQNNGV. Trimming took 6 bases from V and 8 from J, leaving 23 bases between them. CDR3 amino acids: CASSSVMAWGEDEQFF. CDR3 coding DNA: TGTGCCAGCAGTTCGGTCATGGCTTGGGGGGAAGATGAGCAGTTCTTC.

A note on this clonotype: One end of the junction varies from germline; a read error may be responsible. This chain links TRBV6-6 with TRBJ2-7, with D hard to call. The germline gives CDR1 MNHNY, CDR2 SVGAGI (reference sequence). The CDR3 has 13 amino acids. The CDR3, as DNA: TGTGCCATCAGTTACTCTCCGTGGTACGAGCAGTACTTC. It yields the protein CAISYSPWYEQYF.

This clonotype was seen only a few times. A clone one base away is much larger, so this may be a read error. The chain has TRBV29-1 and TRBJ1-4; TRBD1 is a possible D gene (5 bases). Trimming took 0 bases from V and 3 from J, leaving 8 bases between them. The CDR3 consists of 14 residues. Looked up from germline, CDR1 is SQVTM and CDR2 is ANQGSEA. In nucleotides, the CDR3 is TGCAGCGTTGAAGAGGGACTGGCTAATGAAAAACTGTTTTTT. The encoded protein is CSVEEGLANEKLFF.

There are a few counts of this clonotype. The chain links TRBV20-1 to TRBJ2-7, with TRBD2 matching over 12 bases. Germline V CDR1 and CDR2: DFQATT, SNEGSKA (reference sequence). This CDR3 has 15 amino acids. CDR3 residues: CNAISTSGRIDEQYF. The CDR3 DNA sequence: TGCAATGCGATCTCGACTAGCGGGAGAATTGATGAGCAGTACTTC.

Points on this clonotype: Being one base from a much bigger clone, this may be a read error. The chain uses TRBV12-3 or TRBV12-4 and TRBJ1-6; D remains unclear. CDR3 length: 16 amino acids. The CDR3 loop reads CASSFDDSSYNLPLHF. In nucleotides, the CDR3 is TGTGCCAGCAGTTTCGACGATAGCTCCTATAATTTACCCCTCCACTTT.

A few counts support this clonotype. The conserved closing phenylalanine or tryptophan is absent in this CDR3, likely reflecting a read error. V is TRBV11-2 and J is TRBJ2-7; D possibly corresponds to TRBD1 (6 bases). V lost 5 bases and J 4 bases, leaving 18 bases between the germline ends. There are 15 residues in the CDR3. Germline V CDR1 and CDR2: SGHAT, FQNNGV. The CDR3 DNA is TGTGCCAGCAGCCGAAACAGGGACCCACCTTACGAGCAGTACTTA. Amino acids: CASSRNRDPPYEQYL.

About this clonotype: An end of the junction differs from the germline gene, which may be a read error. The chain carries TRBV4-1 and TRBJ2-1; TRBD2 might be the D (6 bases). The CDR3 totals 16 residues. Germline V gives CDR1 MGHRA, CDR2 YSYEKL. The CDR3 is CASSQLSGWADSEQFF. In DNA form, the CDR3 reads TGCGCCAGTAGCCAACTAAGCGGGTGGGCCGACAGTGAGCAGTTCTTC.

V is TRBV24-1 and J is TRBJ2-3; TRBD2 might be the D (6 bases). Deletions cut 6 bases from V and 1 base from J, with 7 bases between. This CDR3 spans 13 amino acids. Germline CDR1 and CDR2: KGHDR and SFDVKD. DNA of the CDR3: TGTGCCACCAGTACGGGGGGCACAGATACGCAGTATTTT. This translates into CATSTGGTDTQYF.

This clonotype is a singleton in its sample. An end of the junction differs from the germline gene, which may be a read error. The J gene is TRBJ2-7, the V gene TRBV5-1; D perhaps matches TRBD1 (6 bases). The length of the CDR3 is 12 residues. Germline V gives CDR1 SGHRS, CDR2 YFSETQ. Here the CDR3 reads CVSSLAGDEQYF. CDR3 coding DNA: TGCGTCAGCAGCTTGGCAGGGGATGAGCAGTACTTC.

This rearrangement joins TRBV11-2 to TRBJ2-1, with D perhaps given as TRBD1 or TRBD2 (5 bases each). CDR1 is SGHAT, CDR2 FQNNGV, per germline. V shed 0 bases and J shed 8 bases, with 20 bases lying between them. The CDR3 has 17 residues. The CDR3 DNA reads TGTGCCAGCAGCTTAGACTGGCGCAAGGGGCTCGGGGATGAGCAGTTCTTC. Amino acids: CASSLDWRKGLGDEQFF.

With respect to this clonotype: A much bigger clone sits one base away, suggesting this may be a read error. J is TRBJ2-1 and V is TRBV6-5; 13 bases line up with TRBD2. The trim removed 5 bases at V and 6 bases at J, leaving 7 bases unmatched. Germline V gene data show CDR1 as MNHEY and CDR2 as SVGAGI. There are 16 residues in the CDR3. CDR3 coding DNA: TGTGCCAGCAGTCGACTCACTAGCGGGAGGGGCAATGAGCAGTTCTTC. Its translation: CASSRLTSGRGNEQFF.

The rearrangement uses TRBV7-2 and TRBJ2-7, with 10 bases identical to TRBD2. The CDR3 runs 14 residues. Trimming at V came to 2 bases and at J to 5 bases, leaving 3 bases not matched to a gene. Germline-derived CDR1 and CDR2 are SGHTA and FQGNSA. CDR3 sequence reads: CASSLSGGVDEQYF. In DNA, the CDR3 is TGTGCCAGCAGCTTAAGCGGGGGGGTCGACGAGCAGTACTTC.

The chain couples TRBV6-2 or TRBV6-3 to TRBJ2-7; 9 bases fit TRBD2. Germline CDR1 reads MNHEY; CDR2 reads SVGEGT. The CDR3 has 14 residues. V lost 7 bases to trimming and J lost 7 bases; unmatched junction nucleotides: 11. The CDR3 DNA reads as TGTGCCAGCAAGATAGCGGGAGCCCCTATGGAGCAGTACTTC. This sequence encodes CASKIAGAPMEQYF.

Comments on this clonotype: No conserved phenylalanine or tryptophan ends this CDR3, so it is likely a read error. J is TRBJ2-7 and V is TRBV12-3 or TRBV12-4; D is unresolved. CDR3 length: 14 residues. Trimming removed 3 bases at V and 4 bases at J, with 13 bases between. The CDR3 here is CASSLSLSVYEQYI. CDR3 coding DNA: TGTGCCAGCAGTTTGTCCCTGTCAGTATACGAGCAGTACATC.

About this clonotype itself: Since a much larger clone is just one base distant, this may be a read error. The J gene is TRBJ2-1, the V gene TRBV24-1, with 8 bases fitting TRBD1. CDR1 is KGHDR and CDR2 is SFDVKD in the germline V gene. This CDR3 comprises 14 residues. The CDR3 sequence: CATSDPGQANKQFF. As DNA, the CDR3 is TGTGCCACCAGTGATCCGGGACAGGCCAATAAGCAGTTCTTC.

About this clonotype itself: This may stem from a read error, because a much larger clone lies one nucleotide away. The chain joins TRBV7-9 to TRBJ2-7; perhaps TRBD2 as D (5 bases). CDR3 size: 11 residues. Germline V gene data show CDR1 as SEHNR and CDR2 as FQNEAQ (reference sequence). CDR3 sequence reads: CVVGVGHEQYF. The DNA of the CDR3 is TGTGTGGTCGGGGTCGGCCACGAGCAGTACTTC.

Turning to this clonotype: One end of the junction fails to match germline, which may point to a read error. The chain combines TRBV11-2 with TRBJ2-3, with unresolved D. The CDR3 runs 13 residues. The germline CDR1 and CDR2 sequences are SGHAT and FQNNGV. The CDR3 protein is CTSSTTSADTQYF. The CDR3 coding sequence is TGTACCAGCAGCACGACCTCTGCAGATACGCAGTATTTT.